This T cell receptor beta chain originates from a study of shared clonotypes between healthy human individuals (dated by TCRdb to 2018 to 2020). Turning to the overall study: The cohort comprised a couple of women and three men aged 18 to 49 years. Between about 0.8 and 9 billion PBMCs per donor were obtained by leukapheresis. The study deeply sequenced blood TCR repertoires of several healthy adults to estimate repertoire size and the extent of clonotype sharing between individuals. Per donor, three plates each were used for CD4 naive and CD4 memory, two for CD8 naive, and one for CD8 memory. To increase sequencing depth and limit assay-specific biases, TCR repertoire library preparation and sequencing were carried out by different laboratories using diverse techniques.

Using the deep immunoSEQ assay, TCR CDR3 regions were amplified from genomic DNA by multiplex PCR. Extracted genomic DNA from each cell subset was spread evenly across all wells of several immunoSEQ 96-well plates, with each plate serving as a replicate. For sorted subsets, 150 to 250 ng genomic DNA, equal to some 30,000 T cell genomes, was loaded into each replicate PCR. Purified libraries were quantified with a Qubit 3.0 fluorometer, sized on a Bioanalyzer 2100, and re-quantified with the KAPA Library Quantification kit. Each immunoSEQ 96-well plate was sequenced on its own single-read 150-cycle Illumina NextSeq 550 flow cell. Concerning the study's data processing: Because only junctional sequences without quality scores were contained in the immunoSEQ output, filtering matching that applied to full-length reads could not be performed. To assign V/J genes and CDR3, sequences were annotated using PyIR, a Python wrapper for IgBLAST v1.9, with IMGT germline references. Any read was removed if the V/J assignment was weak (E-value above 1e-6), the CDR3 was missing, or the read contained stop codons, out-of-frame junctions, or ambiguous translated residues. A V3J clonotype was defined by an identical inferred V gene, J gene, and CDR3 amino acid sequence. To compute the percentage overlap between repertoires, the number of shared unique clonotypes was divided by the size of the smaller repertoire. Three approaches were used to assess repertoire richness: RTK rarefaction, the Chao1 estimator, and Recon v2.1 estimates of unobserved clonotypes. For all TCRbeta clonotypes obtained by the gDNA method from a few donors, generation probabilities were computed with OLGA. The immuneACCESS repertoire file appears here via TCRdb, limited to in-frame rearrangements. These files lack a portion of the clones; in checked studies, under half of the deficit traces to unresolved V genes, and the cause of the others is not known. V and J calls and clone size follow that table, whereas D and trimming were derived from the DNA. The sample data list some 2,100,000 clones, and about 93% of these were observed just once. Of the sample, 1.5% to 2% falls within the top ten clones.

CD8 naive samples consisted of CD45RO-negative cells that were positively selected for CCR7, yielding a CD45RA+CCR7+ population without TemRA cells. Donors were healthy HIV-negative adults with no recently reported acute infections or vaccinations. Every donor was a Caucasian adult residing in Nashville, Tennessee, USA. After blood collection by leukapheresis, PBMCs were isolated using Ficoll-Histopaque density gradient centrifugation and then cryopreserved in the vapor phase of liquid nitrogen. Analytical flow cytometry was used to check the purity and quantity of every magnetically sorted T cell population. From each sorted fraction, genomic DNA was isolated and quantified by UV absorbance on a Nanodrop 2000c. The germline V gene yields MNHNS for CDR1 and SASEGT for CDR2. Relative to germline, V is 5 bases shorter and J is 3 bases shorter, with 8 bases between their ends. Measured from the cysteine to the phenylalanine, the CDR3 is 12 residues long. Only the CDR3 region is kept as DNA, spanning 36 bases read in frame from base 1.

Comments on this clone: Its binding antigen is unknown. No base quality information exists; no much larger clone differs at one position.

Study-level results and caveats: Larger estimated clonotype richness was generally found for naive subsets than for memory subsets. Sampling was restricted to blood, and TCR repertoires in tissue are likely to differ from TCR repertoires in blood. Clonotypes shared by all four sorted-subset donors showed higher generation probabilities than non-shared clonotypes. Because the study included only a small number of donors, the genetic and exposure-history diversity represented was limited. Rarefaction of sorted-subset datasets indicated incomplete sequencing despite the large sequencing depth. Across a few donors, around 5.4% of naive CD4, roughly 3.4% of naive CD8, around 2.5% of memory CD4, and around 0.4% of memory CD8 clonotypes were shared. Pairwise subsampling led to the expectation that sequencing depth would affect the degree of clonotype sharing among donors.

The TCR originated in a man between 18 and 29 years old in good health. Some clones in this sample may be carry-over from other donors' samples. Rearrangement joined TRBV6-1 to TRBJ2-7; there is no confident call for the D gene. The sequenced material came from naive CD8+ T cells from PBMCs. The cell subset or site label here, explained by the study, means: CD45RA+CCR7+. The nucleotides read TGTGCCAGCAGTATGACGGGCTACGAGCAGTACTTC. The encoded protein is CASSMTGYEQYF.